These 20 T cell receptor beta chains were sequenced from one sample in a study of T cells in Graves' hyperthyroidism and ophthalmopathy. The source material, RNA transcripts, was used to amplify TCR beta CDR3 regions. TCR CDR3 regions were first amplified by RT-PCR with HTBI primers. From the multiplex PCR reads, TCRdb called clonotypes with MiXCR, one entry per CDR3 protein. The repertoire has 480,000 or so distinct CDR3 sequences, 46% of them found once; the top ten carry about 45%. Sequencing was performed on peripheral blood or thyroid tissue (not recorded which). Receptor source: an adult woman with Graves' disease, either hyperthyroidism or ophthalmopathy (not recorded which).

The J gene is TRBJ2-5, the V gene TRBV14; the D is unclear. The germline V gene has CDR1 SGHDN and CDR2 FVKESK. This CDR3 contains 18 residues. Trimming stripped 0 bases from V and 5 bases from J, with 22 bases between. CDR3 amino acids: CASSQESKGPRPSETQYF. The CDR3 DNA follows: TGTGCCAGCAGCCAAGAGTCGAAAGGCCCTCGTCCCAGTGAGACCCAGTACTTC.

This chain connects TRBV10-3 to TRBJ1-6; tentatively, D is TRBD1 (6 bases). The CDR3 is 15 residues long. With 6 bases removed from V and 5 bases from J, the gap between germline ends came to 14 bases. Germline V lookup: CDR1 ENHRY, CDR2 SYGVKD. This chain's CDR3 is CAIRQSGQNNSPLHF. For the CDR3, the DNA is TGTGCCATCAGACAATCCGGACAGAATAATTCACCCCTCCACTTT.

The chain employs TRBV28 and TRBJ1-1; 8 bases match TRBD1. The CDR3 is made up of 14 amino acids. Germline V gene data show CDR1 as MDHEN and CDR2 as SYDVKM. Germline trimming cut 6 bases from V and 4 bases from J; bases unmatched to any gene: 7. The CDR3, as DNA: TGTGCCAGCAGAATCGGACAGGGTTTCACTGAAGCTTTCTTT. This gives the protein CASRIGQGFTEAFF. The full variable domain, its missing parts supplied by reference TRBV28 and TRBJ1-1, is DVKVTQSSRYLVKRTGEKVFLECVQDMDHENMFWYRQDPGLGLRLIYFSYDVKMKEKGDIPEGYSVSREKKERFSLILESASTNQTSMYLCASRIGQGFTEAFFGQGTRLTVV.

CDR3 in DNA: TGTGCCAGCAGACCTACCGGACAGGGGCTCACTGAAGCTTTCTTT. It encodes CASRPTGQGLTEAFF. J is TRBJ1-1 and V is TRBV7-3; TRBD1 aligns across 9 bases. V gave up 6 bases and J gave up 4 bases; unmatched junction bases: 9. The CDR3 is made up of 15 amino acids. CDR1 is SGHTA and CDR2 is FQGTGA in the germline V gene.

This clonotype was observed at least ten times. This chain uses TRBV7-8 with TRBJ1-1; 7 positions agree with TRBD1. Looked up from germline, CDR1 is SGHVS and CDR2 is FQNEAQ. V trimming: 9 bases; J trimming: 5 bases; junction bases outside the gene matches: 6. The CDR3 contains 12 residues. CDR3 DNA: TGTGCCAGTGACAGGGTTGATACTGAAGCTTTCTTT. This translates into CASDRVDTEAFF.

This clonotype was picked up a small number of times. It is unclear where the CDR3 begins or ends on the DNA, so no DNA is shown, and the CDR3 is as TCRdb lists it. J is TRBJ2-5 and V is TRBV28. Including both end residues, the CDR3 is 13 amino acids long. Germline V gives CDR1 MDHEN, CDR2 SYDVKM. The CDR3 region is CASSFLAAETQYF.

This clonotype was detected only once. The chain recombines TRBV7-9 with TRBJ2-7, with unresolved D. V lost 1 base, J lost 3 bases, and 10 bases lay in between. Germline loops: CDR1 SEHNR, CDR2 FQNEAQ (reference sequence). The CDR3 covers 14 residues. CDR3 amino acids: CASSLGTAFYEQYF. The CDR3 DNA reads TGTGCCAGCAGCTTAGGCACAGCCTTCTACGAGCAGTACTTC.

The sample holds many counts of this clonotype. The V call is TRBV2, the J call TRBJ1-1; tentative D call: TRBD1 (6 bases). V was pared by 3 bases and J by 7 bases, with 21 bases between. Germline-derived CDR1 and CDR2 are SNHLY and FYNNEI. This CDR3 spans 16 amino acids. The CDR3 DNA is TGTGCCAGCAGTGACCCACTCGGGACCGGGGGCCGTGAAGCTTTCTTT. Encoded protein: CASSDPLGTGGREAFF.

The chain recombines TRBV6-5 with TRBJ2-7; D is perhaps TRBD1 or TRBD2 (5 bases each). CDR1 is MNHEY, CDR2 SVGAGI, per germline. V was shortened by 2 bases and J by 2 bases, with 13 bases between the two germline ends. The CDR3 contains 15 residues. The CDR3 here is CASSYRSEGPYEQYF. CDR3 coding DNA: TGTGCCAGCAGTTACAGGAGCGAGGGGCCCTACGAGCAGTACTTC.

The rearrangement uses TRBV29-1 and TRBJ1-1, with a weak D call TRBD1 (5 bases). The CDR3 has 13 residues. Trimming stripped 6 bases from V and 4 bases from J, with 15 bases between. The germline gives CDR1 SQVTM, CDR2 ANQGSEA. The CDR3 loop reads CSVRTSGPTEAFF. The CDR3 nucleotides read TGCAGCGTCCGGACCTCGGGGCCCACTGAAGCTTTCTTT.

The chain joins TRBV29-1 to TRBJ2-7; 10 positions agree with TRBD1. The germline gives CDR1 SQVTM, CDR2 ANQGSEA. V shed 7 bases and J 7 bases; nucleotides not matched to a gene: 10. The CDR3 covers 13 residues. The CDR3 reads CSGRQGAGGEQYF. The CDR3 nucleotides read TGCAGCGGTCGACAGGGGGCAGGAGGTGAGCAGTACTTC.

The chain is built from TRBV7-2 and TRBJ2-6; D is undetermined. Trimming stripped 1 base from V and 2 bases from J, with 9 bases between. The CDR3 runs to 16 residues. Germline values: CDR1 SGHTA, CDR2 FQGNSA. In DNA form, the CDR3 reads TGTGCCAGCAGCTTAGAAAGTTGGACTGGGGCCAACGTCCTGACTTTC. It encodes CASSLESWTGANVLTF.

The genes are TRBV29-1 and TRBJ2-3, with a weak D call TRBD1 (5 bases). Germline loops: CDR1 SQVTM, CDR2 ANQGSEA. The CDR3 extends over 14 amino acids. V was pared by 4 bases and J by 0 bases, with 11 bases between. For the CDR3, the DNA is TGCAGCGTTGTCAGGGTGGCTAGCACAGATACGCAGTATTTT. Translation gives CSVVRVASTDTQYF.

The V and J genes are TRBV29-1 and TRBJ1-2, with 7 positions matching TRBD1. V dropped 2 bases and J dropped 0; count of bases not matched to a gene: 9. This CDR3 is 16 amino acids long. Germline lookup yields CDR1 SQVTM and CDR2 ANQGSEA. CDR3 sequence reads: CSVEKGALSANYGYTF. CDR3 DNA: TGCAGCGTTGAAAAGGGGGCACTTTCTGCTAACTATGGCTACACCTTC.

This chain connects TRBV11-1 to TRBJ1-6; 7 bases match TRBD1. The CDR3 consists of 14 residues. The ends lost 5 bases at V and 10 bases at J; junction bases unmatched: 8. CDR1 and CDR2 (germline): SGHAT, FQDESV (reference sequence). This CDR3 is CASSDRQGASPLHF. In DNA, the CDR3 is TGTGCCAGCAGCGATAGACAGGGCGCATCACCCCTCCACTTT.

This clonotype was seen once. The CDR3 sequence is CASSPGGATSNSPLHF. The CDR3 region has the DNA TGCGCCAGCAGCCCTGGGGGGGCGACAAGTAATTCACCCCTCCACTTT. V is TRBV4-1 and J is TRBJ1-6; TRBD1 is a possible D gene (6 bases). The V gene lost 4 bases and the J gene lost 6 bases, with 16 bases spanning the gap. This CDR3 region has 16 residues. CDR1 and CDR2 (germline): MGHRA, YSYEKL.

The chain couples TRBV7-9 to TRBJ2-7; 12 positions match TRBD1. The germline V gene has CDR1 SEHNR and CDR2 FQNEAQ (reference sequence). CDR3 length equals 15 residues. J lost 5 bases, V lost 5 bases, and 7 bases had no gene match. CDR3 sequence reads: CASSAPGTGGDEQYF. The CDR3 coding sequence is TGTGCCAGCAGCGCACCCGGGACAGGGGGCGACGAGCAGTACTTC.

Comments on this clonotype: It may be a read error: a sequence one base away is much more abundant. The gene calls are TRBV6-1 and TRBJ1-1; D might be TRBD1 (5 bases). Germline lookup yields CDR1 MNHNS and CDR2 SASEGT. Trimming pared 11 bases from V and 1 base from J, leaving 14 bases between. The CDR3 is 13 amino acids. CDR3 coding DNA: TGTGCCGGCACCGCCACAGGGAACACTGAAGCTTTCTTT. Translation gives CAGTATGNTEAFF.

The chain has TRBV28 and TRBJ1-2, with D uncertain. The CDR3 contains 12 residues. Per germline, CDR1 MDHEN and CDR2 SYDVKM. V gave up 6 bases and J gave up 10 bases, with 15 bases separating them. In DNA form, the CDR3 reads TGTGCCAGCAGCCGAGAGGTGTTTGACTACACCTTC. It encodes CASSREVFDYTF.

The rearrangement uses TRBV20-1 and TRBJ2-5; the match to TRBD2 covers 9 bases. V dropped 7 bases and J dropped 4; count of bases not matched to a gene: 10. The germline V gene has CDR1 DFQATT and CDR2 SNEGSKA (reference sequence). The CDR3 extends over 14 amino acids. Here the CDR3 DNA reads TGCAGTGGAGCTCGCGGGAGGGGTGGAGAGACCCAGTACTTC. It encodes CSGARGRGGETQYF.